This T cell receptor beta chain was obtained from a study of cytomegalovirus exposure and HLA in healthy donors (dated by TCRdb to about 2017). The study in broad terms: An earlier analysis of some 620 of the donors reported under 300 Gb of sequence data and around 120 million unique TCR beta sequences obtained from about 170 million T cells. To study patterns of TCR occurrence, a later analysis re-analyzed previously published TCR beta repertoires from around 670 donors and added high-resolution HLA genotyping. HLA typing included class I and class II loci at four-digit resolution. The study aimed to test whether signatures of past pathogen exposure could be identified by cataloging public T cell receptors. In a later genetic analysis, genome-wide SNP genotypes for about 55% of the roughly 700 donors were used, and that subset was treated as a discovery cohort. All discovery cohort repertoires had been generated using a single sequencing platform. Donor age, sex, ethnicity and CMV serostatus were collected together with the repertoire data. Approximately 300 gigabases of sequencing data and around 80 million unique TCR sequences made up an early release that covered fewer than 650 HLA-typed donors. A handful of DR-DQ haplotypes were handled as single units for association and clustering because linkage in the cohort was strong. Among the roughly 400 genotyped donors, around 81% belonged to the genetic ancestry cluster associated with self-reported Caucasian donors. A separate validation cohort of 100 to 150 different subjects was used in addition to the roughly 700-subject first cohort. The number of typed donors differed by locus: about 629-630 for A, B, C, DRB1 and DQB1; approximately 530 for DQA1; around 610 for DPA1; and approximately 450 for DPB1. To decide whether each TCR beta V gene segment behaved as functional or pseudogenic, an earlier analysis of approximately 620 of the donors relied on high-throughput TCR beta sequencing. Among under 450 genotyped donors of the cohort, an average of approximately 230,000 unique TCR beta nucleotide sequences were sequenced per donor, around a sixth of them non-productive. Rather than using new phenotypic data, the later analysis identified candidate immune exposures from TCR beta sequences and from how often those sequences occurred across donors. Using immunosequencing, the study profiled T cell repertoires from around 670 subjects and related those repertoires to cytomegalovirus serostatus. The study combined high-throughput TCR immunosequencing, statistical association of individual TCRs with disease status, and machine learning to predict cytomegalovirus infection status. Results and caveats for the whole study, not just this receptor: In both the original and validation cohorts, the classifier was reported to diagnose cytomegalovirus status with high specificity and sensitivity. A later analysis found that TCR association rates varied across HLA loci, with DRB1 alleles showing the most associated TCRs and HLA-C alleles the fewest. In a later genetic analysis, fewer N-insertions in productive TCRs were reported among donors in an Asian-associated ancestry cluster than the roughly 640-donor mean. In an earlier analysis of about 550 of the donors, most TCR beta V segments were observed in productive rearrangements about 90% or about 30% of the time, broadly matching IMGT annotations. Linkage disequilibrium might explain the correlated functional status among segregating V segments, but an unknown experimental factor could not be ruled out. In vitro tests confirmed that a few of the cytomegalovirus-associated TCR beta chains recognize cytomegalovirus antigens. A total of roughly 160 TCR beta chains were listed by the study as associated with cytomegalovirus. Several of the top co-occurrence clusters appeared to be linked to parvovirus B19, influenza, CMV and Epstein-Barr virus, according to a later analysis. In a later analysis, HLA-associated TCR beta chains showed more clonal expansion and lower generation probabilities than non-associated chains that were equally common. Because HLA typing was missing for some donors at each locus, association tests included only the typed subset. V-gene and J-gene trimming of TCR beta chains was associated with a missense DCLRE1C variant in a later genetic analysis, and the association was replicated in an independent cohort. A further reported finding was that TCR beta sequences accurately predicted the HLA-A and HLA-B alleles for most subjects in the first cohort. Specific HLA alleles were associated with over 15,000 TCR beta sequences at a false discovery rate of 0.05 in a later analysis. Some IMGT-functional V segments, including TRBV6-2 and TRBV6-3, could not be distinguished by the 87-base-pair reads and were therefore excluded. Around 16 rarely observed V segments, including chromosome 9 orphons, were excluded from the earlier analysis of approximately 500 of the donors because counts were too low. When HLA alleles, especially DR and DQ, strongly co-occurred, TCR associations were difficult to assign to individual alleles. In a later analysis, most CMV-associated TCR beta chains were found to appear HLA-restricted, with HLA associations seemingly driven largely by CMV exposure. A cluster of highly shared sequence variants was judged likely to represent a technical artifact of the sequencing pipeline. Across donors, most TCR sequences were observed very rarely, whereas some public TCRs were present in many individuals. According to the authors, the approach could potentially be generalized to other disease states and immunological phenotypes. CMV serostatus was the only immune exposure information available for the cohort. Presence/absence analyses assumed roughly uniform sequencing depth across donors, an assumption that may not hold. This cohort had only TCR beta chains sequenced, and the lack of alpha or paired-chain data limited which features could be detected.

Library preparation was by the immunoSEQ multiplex PCR assay. For the multiplex PCR, a mixture combining 60 forward primers for TCR Vbeta segments and 13 reverse primers for TCR Jbeta segments was used. Amplification of the CDR3 region of rearranged TCR beta genes was performed with a multiplex PCR assay on genomic DNA. On the Illumina HiSeq System, the amplified TCR beta libraries were sequenced as 87-base-pair reads. Concerning the study's data processing: A later analysis tallied roughly 80 million unique TCR beta chains across the 610 or so repertoires, and 10 million to 11 million of those chains were shared by two or more donors. A nearest-neighbor algorithm error-corrected the raw reads and collapsed the reads into unique sequences, merging closely related sequences to remove PCR and sequencing errors. V, D and J gene segments were assigned by aligning CDR3 sequences to IMGT reference sequences. For a sequence to be retained, a match of at least six nucleotides to both a V gene segment and a J gene segment was required. A rearrangement was called productive if the CDR3 had no stop codons and remained in frame with V and J, and every other rearrangement was called non-productive. Following IMGT convention, CDR3 was defined as the stretch from the second conserved V-encoded cysteine up to the conserved J-encoded phenylalanine. The earlier analysis of roughly 590 of the donors excluded any sequence lacking an unambiguous match to a single V gene segment. In an earlier analysis of a few hundred of the donors, V segments were called functional above 56.7% productive rearrangements and were called segregating when the between-donor standard deviation exceeded 5%. A statistical classification framework was developed to diagnose cytomegalovirus status using the catalog of TCR beta chain sequences. V and J gene assignment, in a later analysis, came from comparing TCR nucleotide sequences with IMGT/GENE-DB human TR gene sequences. A later analysis assigned CDR3 sequences and most-parsimonious VDJ recombination scenarios with the TCRdist pipeline. In a later analysis, every TCR beta chain was defined by the combination of its CDR3 amino acid sequence and its V-gene family, and reads without a unique V-gene family were dropped. In a later analysis, 450 to 600 highly shared, low-generation-probability nucleotide sequences were removed to address suspected cross-contamination and a sequencing artifact. For each public chain, a later analysis derived a clonal expansion index from normalized ranks of inferred template counts within each repertoire. In a later analysis, generation probabilities were computed using a VDJ recombination model fitted to out-of-frame rearrangements, and the results were checked against IGoR. In a later analysis, hypergeometric tests were used to score TCR-TCR, TCR-HLA and TCR-CMV co-occurrence, with a repertoire-size bias correction applied to TCR pairs. A later analysis estimated false discovery rates by permuting HLA or CMV assignments 20 times. In a later analysis, co-occurring TCRs were grouped using DBSCAN, with TCRdist sequence similarity added in when clustering inside HLA-allele-positive subsets. Repertoires with fewer than 30,000 or more than 120,000 public chains were left out of co-occurrence clustering, as were five repertoires with anomalous nucleotide sharing. Sourced from immuneACCESS, this table was stored by TCRdb with only in-frame sequences that have V and J called. A share of the clones is absent; for the studies checked, an unresolved V gene accounts for under half, and the remainder has no known explanation. V, J and clone size are those of that table, while D and trimming were read from the DNA. In all, the sample holds around 190,000 clones, and approximately 82% of those were seen once. Together, the top ten hold approximately 1.2% of the sample.

In total, more than 500 healthy bone marrow donors made up the cohort. All cohort members were sampled while nominally healthy, although unrecorded immune exposures were likely present. The donor tested CMV seropositive, placing the donor among the roughly 300 seropositive members of the cohort. A peripheral blood sample was collected from each donor, and TCR beta sequencing was performed on peripheral blood mononuclear cells. The Qiagen DNeasy Blood Extraction Kit was used to extract genomic DNA from the blood cell samples. A word on this clone: Its antigen is unknown. No clone much larger than this one lies a single base away; base qualities are absent.

The CDR3 numbers 14 residues from cysteine through phenylalanine. The DNA shown is the 42-base CDR3, in frame from base 1. According to the germline V gene (reference sequence), CDR1 reads LNHDA and CDR2 reads SQIVND. The germline ends are 11 bases apart after V is trimmed by 4 bases and J by 2 bases. This chain joins TRBV19 to TRBJ2-5; the D gene is not confidently resolved. The material sequenced was PBMCs. The receptor was isolated from a girl aged 2 to 9 in good health and CMV-seropositive. The CDR3 reads CASSRSYSQETQYF. The nucleotides are TGTGCCAGTAGTAGATCTTACTCTCAAGAGACCCAGTACTTC.